This T cell receptor beta chain was recorded in a study of T cell responses to AZD1222 COVID-19 vaccine. Study at large: Pooled in the analysis were second doses at about 4 or about 12 weeks. Study outcomes and limitations: Vaccine-associated CD4 TCRs ranged over spike, dominating at 160-218 and 743-854. Spike-specific TCR breadth and depth were elevated following two AZD1222 doses. Targeting of unmutated variant regions was reportedly seen in nearly half of spike-specific TCRs.

Trimming took off 1 base at V and 2 bases at J, with 12 bases between the two ends. The CDR3 runs to 15 residues. Germline CDR1 is SGHAT and CDR2 is FQNNGV. A note on this clone: The target antigen is unknown.

Some clones are missing from TCRdb's copy, which holds only in-frame ones; the method was immunoSEQ multiplex PCR. The sample carries 180,000 or so clones, 85% to 95% recorded once. V is TRBV11-2 and J is TRBJ2-7; possibly TRBD2 for D (5 bases). This sample comprised peripheral blood, obtained on day 0 of AZD1222 vaccination. This sequence was found in an adult in good health. This CDR3 reads CASSLVRGRTYEQYF. The CDR3 bases are TGTGCCAGCAGCTTAGTACGCGGGCGAACCTACGAGCAGTACTTC.